Following are 32 T cell receptor beta chains from one sample sequenced in a study of blood T cells in healthy people across ages. Primed by a sample-barcoded 5' primer and a J-beta primer mix, a second PCR proceeded for about 7 to 11 cycles. TCRdb used MiXCR to reprocess the 5' RACE reads, holding one entry per CDR3 protein. The repertoire holds approximately 900,000 distinct CDR3 sequences, with under 50% as singletons. The source material was blood. The receptors originated from a man younger than 40 in good health.

This clonotype was recorded at least ten times. The CDR3 protein is CSARTGGGGYTF. The CDR3 nucleotides are TGCAGCGCACGGACAGGGGGCGGTGGCTACACCTTC. The chain links TRBV29-1 to TRBJ1-2; 11 bases agree with TRBD1. CDR3 length: 12 residues. V lost 7 bases and J lost 7; bases outside the gene matches: 5. Germline V gives CDR1 SQVTM, CDR2 ANQGSEA.

The chain combines TRBV29-1 with TRBJ2-1, with D hard to call. V dropped 2 bases and J dropped 0 bases, with 8 bases sitting between them. The CDR3 loop spans 14 amino acids. In germline, CDR1 is SQVTM, CDR2 ANQGSEA. CDR3 DNA: TGCAGCGTTGAATCCGAGAGCTCCTACAATGAGCAGTTCTTC. This sequence encodes CSVESESSYNEQFF.

This clonotype appeared many times. The chain links TRBV12-3 or TRBV12-4 to TRBJ2-7; D call uncertain. The CDR3 covers 14 residues. Trimming removed 1 base from V and 2 bases from J, with 9 bases in between. DNA of the CDR3: TGTGCCAGCAGTTTAGGAGACGGGCCCTACGAGCAGTACTTC. Protein sequence: CASSLGDGPYEQYF.

The rearrangement links TRBV27 to TRBJ2-4; 12 nucleotides agree with TRBD1. The assigned J gene may be wrong: the sequence end matches TRBJ2-5 better. This CDR3 contains 17 residues. Per the germline V gene, CDR1 is MNHEY and CDR2 is SMNVEV (reference sequence). The CDR3 DNA reads TGTGCCAGCAGTTCGTTCCGTGGGACAGGGGGCGCAGAGACCCAGTACTTC. Protein sequence: CASSSFRGTGGAETQYF.

This clonotype was seen many times. The gene calls are TRBV6-1 and TRBJ2-3; 7 bases line up with TRBD2. After removal of 8 bases from V and 2 bases from J, the junction contained 10 bases not matched to a gene. Per the germline V gene, CDR1 is MNHNS and CDR2 is SASEGT. The CDR3 consists of 15 residues. CDR3 residues: CASAVAGEATDTQYF. In nucleotides, the CDR3 is TGTGCCAGCGCCGTCGCGGGAGAAGCCACAGATACGCAGTATTTT.

Only a few counts were recorded for this clonotype. The CDR3 loop reads CASSLGNSGNQPQHF. The CDR3, as DNA: TGCGCCAGCAGCTTGGGTAACAGCGGTAATCAGCCCCAGCATTTT. The chain is built from TRBV5-1 and TRBJ1-5; D gene ambiguous. The V gene's germline CDR1 is SGHRS and CDR2 YFSETQ. The CDR3 is 15 residues long. Trimming took off 0 bases at V and 4 bases at J, with 11 bases between the two ends.

This clonotype was picked up a small number of times. V gene TRBV20-1 combines with J gene TRBJ1-4; D gene unclear. V was clipped by 1 base and J by 8 bases, with 11 bases between them. Germline values: CDR1 DFQATT, CDR2 SNEGSKA (reference sequence). The CDR3 has 13 residues. The CDR3 is CSARVGVGEKLFF. The CDR3 bases are TGCAGTGCTAGAGTGGGTGTAGGGGAAAAACTGTTTTTT.

The chain carries TRBV5-1 and TRBJ2-1; 11 bases line up with TRBD1. The CDR3 consists of 15 residues. V dropped 4 bases and J dropped 8; count of bases not matched to a gene: 8. The V gene's germline CDR1 is SGHRS and CDR2 YFSETQ. The CDR3 bases are TGCGCCAGCAGCCAGGGACAGGGGGGCCTCGATGAGCAGTTCTTC. Its translation: CASSQGQGGLDEQFF.

This clonotype was detected many times. V gene TRBV12-3 or TRBV12-4 combines with J gene TRBJ2-7; D unresolved. Trimming stripped 3 bases from V and 1 base from J, with 10 bases between. This CDR3 is 14 amino acids long. CDR3 sequence: CASSLTGLSYEQYF. The DNA for the CDR3 is TGTGCCAGCAGTTTGACTGGTCTATCCTACGAGCAGTACTTC.

This clonotype was seen a few times. The rearrangement uses TRBV7-2 and TRBJ1-1; no firm D call. This CDR3 region has 13 residues. The V gene lost 1 base and the J gene lost 5 bases, with 8 bases spanning the gap. CDR1 and CDR2 from the germline V gene are SGHTA and FQGNSA. DNA for the CDR3: TGTGCCAGCAGCTTAGGGGGATCGACTGAAGCTTTCTTT. Amino acid sequence: CASSLGGSTEAFF.

This clonotype was observed a few times. The chain recombines TRBV25-1 with TRBJ2-7; D possibly corresponds to TRBD2 (5 bases). The V and J ends lost 7 bases and 0 bases respectively, with 16 bases between them. CDR1 is MGHDK, CDR2 SYGVNS, per germline. The CDR3 totals 15 residues. CDR3 DNA sequence: TGTGCCAGCACTAACCAAGCGGCGTTCTCCTACGAGCAGTACTTC. Translating gives CASTNQAAFSYEQYF.

The genes are TRBV6-5 and TRBJ1-5; no definite D call. V was pared by 5 bases and J by 7 bases, with 15 bases between. The CDR3 covers 14 residues. Per the germline V gene, CDR1 is MNHEY and CDR2 is SVGAGI. This CDR3 is CASSLNSYVQPQHF. As DNA, the CDR3 is TGTGCCAGCAGTCTAAACAGCTATGTCCAGCCCCAGCATTTT.

V usage is TRBV3-1 and J usage is TRBJ2-1; the D is unclear. The CDR3 loop spans 16 amino acids. The germline V and J ends were trimmed by 0 bases and 0 bases, with 9 bases remaining between them. Germline V lookup: CDR1 LGHDT, CDR2 YNNKEL (reference sequence). The CDR3 loop reads CASSQDPVSSYNEQFF. The DNA for the CDR3 is TGTGCCAGCAGCCAAGATCCCGTAAGCTCCTACAATGAGCAGTTCTTC.

About this clonotype itself: Being one base from a much bigger clone, this may be a read error. The CDR3 here is CASRVGVDTDTQYF. CDR3 nucleotides: TGTGCCAGCCGCGTAGGAGTAGACACAGATACGCAGTATTTT. The chain links TRBV9 to TRBJ2-3; D gene uncertain. Germline CDR1 is SGDLS and CDR2 is YYNGEE. The CDR3 contains 14 residues.

This clonotype appeared many times. The chain is built from TRBV7-2 and TRBJ2-1; 12 bases match TRBD2. Trimming at V came to 8 bases and at J to 4 bases, leaving 6 bases not matched to a gene. CDR3 length: 15 amino acids. Germline V lookup: CDR1 SGHTA, CDR2 FQGNSA. For the CDR3, the DNA is TGTGCCAGCGGTCCTAGCGGGGGGGGTTACAATGAGCAGTTCTTC. Translating gives CASGPSGGGYNEQFF. Supplemented by reference TRBV7-2 and TRBJ2-1, the full variable domain reads GAGVSQSPSNKVTEKGKDVELRCDPISGHTALYWYRQSLGQGLEFLIYFQGNSAPDKSGLPSDRFSAERTGGSVSTLTIQRTQQEDSAVYLCASGPSGGGYNEQFFGPGTRLTVL.

This clonotype came up a few times. The chain is built from TRBV6-5 and TRBJ1-6; D remains ambiguous. The CDR3 sequence is 15 residues long. Germline V gene lookup returns CDR1 MNHEY and CDR2 SVGAGI. Trimming took 5 bases from V and 7 from J, leaving 15 bases between them. The chain's CDR3 is CASSHSGKVNSPLHF. For the CDR3, the DNA is TGTGCCAGCAGTCATTCTGGGAAAGTGAATTCACCCCTCCACTTT.

The rearrangement joins TRBV29-1 to TRBJ2-2; no firm D call. The CDR3 is 15 amino acids. Germline V gene data show CDR1 as SQVTM and CDR2 as ANQGSEA. The V gene lost 4 bases and the J gene lost 3 bases, with 15 bases spanning the gap. CDR3 in amino acids: CSVGLFGRHTGELFF. Here the CDR3 DNA reads TGCAGCGTTGGATTGTTCGGCAGGCACACCGGGGAGCTGTTTTTT.

This clonotype is a singleton in its sample. The chain joins TRBV6-5 to TRBJ2-1; 12 bases align to TRBD2. CDR1 and CDR2 (germline): MNHEY, SVGAGI. Losses at the gene ends were 5 bases for V and 9 bases for J; bases not matched to a gene: 11. CDR3 length: 16 residues. The CDR3 bases are TGTGCCAGCAGTAAACGGACTAGCGGGGCCTCGGGTGAGCAGTTCTTC. Protein product: CASSKRTSGASGEQFF.

CDR3 sequence: CASSPQTSGGFYNEQYF. The DNA of the CDR3 is TGTGCCAGCAGCCCTCAGACTAGCGGGGGTTTTTACAATGAGCAGTACTTC. The chain joins TRBV9 to TRBJ2-1; 12 bases fit TRBD2. The J call may be incorrect, as the DNA end agrees better with TRBJ2-7. The CDR3 totals 17 residues. CDR1 SGDLS and CDR2 YYNGEE come from the germline V gene.

The rearrangement uses TRBV7-2 and TRBJ2-1; D is ambiguous. V was shortened by 0 bases and J by 7 bases, with 4 bases between the two germline ends. The germline V gene encodes CDR1 SGHTA and CDR2 FQGNSA. CDR3 length equals 12 residues. The CDR3 DNA sequence: TGTGCCAGCAGCTTAGCGTGGAATGAGCAGTTCTTC. Translating it yields CASSLAWNEQFF.

A few counts support this clonotype. V is TRBV2 and J is TRBJ1-6; 7 bases fit TRBD1. CDR1 and CDR2 (germline): SNHLY, FYNNEI. The junction had 7 bases not matched to a gene; V was cut back by 4 bases and J by 7 bases. The CDR3 covers 15 residues. Here the CDR3 DNA reads TGTGCCAGCAGTGTTGTCGGGACAGCAAATTCACCCCTCCACTTT. This gives the protein CASSVVGTANSPLHF.

The chain uses TRBV27 and TRBJ2-1; D unresolved. V was cut by 2 bases and J by 4 bases, with 6 bases left in between. Per the germline V gene, CDR1 is MNHEY and CDR2 is SMNVEV (reference sequence). The CDR3 totals 13 residues. CDR3 in DNA: TGTGCCAGCAGTTTAAACCGATACAATGAGCAGTTCTTC. It codes for CASSLNRYNEQFF.

With regard to this clonotype: One end of the junction does not line up with germline, which may come from a read error. This chain joins TRBV29-1 and TRBJ2-7; D possibly matches TRBD1 or TRBD2 (5 bases each). The CDR3 covers 13 residues. CDR1 is SQVTM and CDR2 is ANQGSEA in the germline V gene. The CDR3 DNA follows: TGCAGCGTTGATGACGGGACCTCCTACGTGCAGTACTTC. This codes for CSVDDGTSYVQYF.

V usage is TRBV7-6 and J usage is TRBJ1-5; the D gene is possibly TRBD1 (5 bases). The germline V and J ends were trimmed by 5 bases and 4 bases, with 12 bases remaining between them. This CDR3 spans 14 amino acids. Germline V gene sequence: CDR1 SGHVS, CDR2 FNYEAQ. Here the CDR3 DNA reads TGTGCCAGCAGCCAGGGAGGGCCTAATCAGCCCCAGCATTTT. Translating gives CASSQGGPNQPQHF.

This chain joins TRBV10-3 and TRBJ2-7; D gene unclear. CDR1 is ENHRY and CDR2 is SYGVKD in the germline V gene. The germline V and J ends were trimmed by 8 bases and 12 bases, with 20 bases remaining between them. CDR3 size: 12 residues. The CDR3 reads CAISGSSGPWYF. The DNA for the CDR3 is TGTGCCATCTCGGGCAGTTCGGGCCCGTGGTACTTC.

The genes are TRBV27 and TRBJ2-6; 7 nucleotides align to TRBD1. CDR1 MNHEY and CDR2 SMNVEV come from the germline V gene (reference sequence). This CDR3 has 18 amino acids. The V and J ends lost 6 bases and 0 bases, in that order; junction bases with no gene match: 11. CDR3 nucleotide sequence: TGTGCCAGCAGCCCTCTACGGGACAGTCCCTCTGGGGCCAACGTCCTGACTTTC. As protein: CASSPLRDSPSGANVLTF.

The chain employs TRBV5-1 and TRBJ2-2, with 10 nucleotides matching TRBD1. Germline V CDR1 and CDR2: SGHRS, YFSETQ. The J segment lost 7 bases and the V segment lost 1 base, leaving 10 bases of the junction unmatched. CDR3 length: 17 residues. For the CDR3, the DNA is TGCGCCAGCAGCTTGAATCTCGACAGGGGGCGAAGCGGGGAGCTGTTTTTT. It codes for CASSLNLDRGRSGELFF.

This chain links TRBV10-3 with TRBJ1-5; tentatively, D is TRBD1 (6 bases). Germline V CDR1 and CDR2: ENHRY, SYGVKD. V dropped 4 bases and J dropped 3 bases, with 10 bases sitting between them. This CDR3 region has 14 residues. In DNA, the CDR3 is TGTGCCATCAGTGGAACGGGGGCCAATCAGCCCCAGCATTTT. Protein product: CAISGTGANQPQHF.

The count of this clonotype is one. The chain employs TRBV6-5 and TRBJ2-1; D unresolved. Germline CDR1 and CDR2: MNHEY and SVGAGI. The germline V and J ends were trimmed by 0 bases and 6 bases, with 12 bases remaining between them. The CDR3 runs to 15 residues. As DNA, the CDR3 is TGTGCCAGCAGTTACTCGATGACAACGGGCAATGAGCAGTTCTTC. It specifies CASSYSMTTGNEQFF.

V gene TRBV6-2 or TRBV6-3 combines with J gene TRBJ2-1; TRBD2 matches 12 bases. CDR1 and CDR2 from the germline V gene are MNHEY and SVGEGT. V was clipped by 2 bases and J by 6 bases; unmatched bases: 5. The CDR3 extends over 16 amino acids. The CDR3 bases are TGTGCCAGCAGTTACGATCCTAGCGGGGGGGCCAATGAGCAGTTCTTC. Translation: CASSYDPSGGANEQFF.

The J gene is TRBJ2-5, the V gene TRBV2; D call uncertain. Germline assignment: CDR1 SNHLY and CDR2 FYNNEI. The CDR3 runs 14 residues. V was cut by 8 bases and J by 13 bases, with 26 bases left in between. The CDR3 sequence is CASAQLYRPYERYF. CDR3 DNA: TGTGCCAGCGCGCAGTTATACCGGCCCTACGAGCGGTACTTC.

The J gene is TRBJ1-1, the V gene TRBV29-1, with D possibly matching TRBD1 (6 bases). CDR1 SQVTM and CDR2 ANQGSEA come from the germline V gene. The CDR3 is 13 amino acids. V was pared by 7 bases and J by 6 bases, with 18 bases between. The CDR3 nucleotides are TGCAGCGCCACTGCGGACGCAGGGGCTGAAGCTTTCTTT. This sequence encodes CSATADAGAEAFF.